These 29 T cell receptor beta chains were sequenced from one sample in a study of beta chain features in type 1 diabetes. Study outcomes and limitations: Moderate yet significant TCRB CDR3 shortening was seen in Type 1 diabetes patients in all four CD4+ subsets.

No antigen is known for these receptors. Since all of the isolated RNA was reverse transcribed, expressed TCRB transcripts were what got sequenced. Sequencing used immunoSEQ multiplex PCR; TCRdb keeps in-frame clones, though not all of them. The sample shows roughly 230,000 clones, approximately 11% of them seen only once. Source material: naive CD4+ T cells from blood. These TCRs come from a man under 40 with type 1 diabetes.

The chain uses TRBV25-1 and TRBJ1-2; maybe TRBD1 (6 bases). The CDR3 extends over 16 amino acids. Germline CDR1 and CDR2: MGHDK and SYGVNS. Trimming left V 5 bases short and J 1 base short, with 17 bases between. The CDR3 protein is CASSTPGQSVNYGYTF. CDR3 bases: TGTGCCAGCAGTACTCCTGGACAGTCCGTTAACTATGGCTACACCTTC.

The chain combines TRBV27 with TRBJ1-1, with 7 positions matching TRBD1. The junction had 6 bases not matched to a gene; V was cut back by 2 bases and J by 3 bases. The CDR3 is made up of 15 amino acids. Germline V CDR1 and CDR2: MNHEY, SMNVEV (reference sequence). This CDR3 reads CASSLGVTGHTEAFF. Written as DNA, the CDR3 is TGTGCCAGCAGTTTAGGTGTGACAGGGCACACTGAAGCTTTCTTT.

The V call is TRBV12-5, the J call TRBJ2-1; 9 bases agree with TRBD2. CDR1 LGHNT and CDR2 FRNRAP come from the germline V gene. This CDR3 has 15 residues. V was clipped by 3 bases and J by 3 bases; unmatched bases: 3. Written as DNA, the CDR3 is TGTGCTAGTGGTTTAGGTAGCGGGGGCTACAATGAGCAGTTCTTC. This gives the protein CASGLGSGGYNEQFF.

This clone was counted a few times. The rearrangement uses TRBV6-5 and TRBJ1-6, with TRBD1 matching over 8 bases. The junction had 5 bases not matched to a gene; V was cut back by 4 bases and J by 9 bases. The CDR3 consists of 14 residues. CDR1 MNHEY and CDR2 SVGAGI come from the germline V gene. The CDR3 region has the DNA TGTGCCAGCAGTTGGGACAGGTCGGGTTCACCCCTCCACTTT. Protein: CASSWDRSGSPLHF.

The genes are TRBV5-6 and TRBJ2-7; possible D gene TRBD1, 6 bases. From germline, CDR1 is SGHDT and CDR2 YYEEEE. V was trimmed by 5 bases and J by 0 bases, leaving 12 bases between them. The CDR3 length is 14 residues. CDR3 in amino acids: CASSRGQFSYEQYF. CDR3 in DNA: TGTGCCAGCAGTCGCGGACAGTTCTCCTACGAGCAGTACTTC.

This chain links TRBV6-1 with TRBJ1-1, with TRBD1 identical over 7 bases. The CDR3 contains 13 residues. CDR1 is MNHNS and CDR2 is SASEGT in the germline V gene. Trimming at V came to 6 bases and at J to 3 bases, leaving 4 bases not matched to a gene. The CDR3: CASSITGDTEAFF. Here the CDR3 DNA reads TGTGCCAGCAGCATAACAGGGGACACTGAAGCTTTCTTT.

The V and J genes are TRBV15 and TRBJ2-4; D may be TRBD2 (5 bases). CDR3 size: 13 residues. V lost 0 bases and J 8 bases, leaving 8 bases between the germline ends. Per germline, CDR1 LNHNV and CDR2 YYDKDF (reference sequence). The CDR3 loop reads CATSRELGDIQYF. The CDR3 bases are TGTGCCACCAGCAGAGAGCTCGGGGACATTCAGTACTTC.

The chain carries TRBV2 and TRBJ1-6; 8 nucleotides agree with TRBD1. The ends lost 7 bases at V and 10 bases at J; junction bases unmatched: 6. The CDR3 runs 13 residues. Per the germline V gene, CDR1 is SNHLY and CDR2 is FYNNEI. The CDR3, as DNA: TGTGCCAGCAAGGACAGGGAAGAATCACCCCTCCACTTT. Its protein product is CASKDREESPLHF.

A few counts support this clone. The chain is built from TRBV7-2 and TRBJ1-2, with 8 bases fitting TRBD1. With V trimmed by 5 bases and J by 4 bases, 9 bases remained unmatched. This CDR3 is built from 15 residues. Looked up from germline, CDR1 is SGHTA and CDR2 is FQGNSA. The CDR3 spells CASSTQGASGYGYTF. As DNA, the CDR3 is TGTGCCAGCAGCACCCAGGGGGCGTCGGGCTATGGCTACACCTTC.

This clone was counted only a few times. This rearrangement joins TRBV23-1 to TRBJ2-5; D is ambiguous. TRBV23-1 is assigned to the ORF class and has an uncertain function. The CDR3 is 13 amino acids. Trimming stripped 2 bases from V and 5 bases from J, with 9 bases between. The CDR3 spells CASSQPHGETQYF. The CDR3 DNA reads as TGCGCCAGCAGTCAACCCCACGGGGAGACCCAGTACTTC.

This chain joins TRBV10-3 and TRBJ2-7, with TRBD1 matching over 9 bases. The CDR3 is made up of 19 amino acids. In germline, CDR1 is ENHRY, CDR2 SYGVKD. The V and J ends lost 10 bases and 5 bases, in that order; junction bases with no gene match: 27. CDR3 bases: TGTGCCACCATCCAACAACCATACGAAACCGGGACAGGGTCCGACGAGCAGTACTTC. Encoded protein: CATIQQPYETGTGSDEQYF.

This clone was observed a handful of times. This chain uses TRBV2 with TRBJ1-2; 10 bases match TRBD1. Germline lookup yields CDR1 SNHLY and CDR2 FYNNEI. CDR3 length: 13 amino acids. V shed 6 bases and J 4 bases; nucleotides not matched to a gene: 2. DNA for the CDR3: TGTGCCAGCAGGGACAGGGGGGGCTATGGCTACACCTTC. As protein: CASRDRGGYGYTF. The full variable domain, its missing parts supplied by reference TRBV2 and TRBJ1-2, is EPEVTQTPSHQVTQMGQEVILRCVPISNHLYFYWYRQILGQKVEFLVSFYNNEISEKSEIFDDQFSVERPDGSNFTLKIRSTKLEDSAMYFCASRDRGGYGYTFGSGTRLTVV.

The chain couples TRBV18 to TRBJ2-7, with a possible D match to TRBD2 (6 bases). This CDR3 is 15 amino acids long. The germline CDR1 and CDR2 sequences are KGHSH and LQKENI. Trimming removed 1 base from V and 3 bases from J, with 13 bases in between. The CDR3: CASSPLEGSNYEQYF. As DNA, the CDR3 is TGTGCCAGCTCACCACTGGAGGGATCAAACTACGAGCAGTACTTC.

This clone was detected a few times. The genes are TRBV4-3 and TRBJ2-3; a possible D gene is TRBD1 (5 bases). Trimming cost V 4 bases and J 0 bases, with 11 bases left between them. This CDR3 is built from 15 residues. Germline assignment: CDR1 LGHNA and CDR2 YSLEER. CDR3: CASSLEKGSTDTQYF. CDR3 nucleotide sequence: TGCGCCAGCAGCCTGGAGAAGGGGAGCACAGATACGCAGTATTTT.

This clone occurred a few times. This chain uses TRBV7-3 with TRBJ2-1, with TRBD1 matching over 10 bases. The CDR3 runs to 13 residues. Germline trimming cut 0 bases from V and 14 bases from J; bases unmatched to any gene: 4. Per the germline V gene, CDR1 is SGHTA and CDR2 is FQGTGA. The CDR3 bases are TGTGCCAGCAGCTTAACGCCCGGACAGGGGGAGTTCTTC. Protein product: CASSLTPGQGEFF.

The rearrangement links TRBV7-9 to TRBJ1-2; D may be TRBD1 (5 bases). Germline V gives CDR1 SEHNR, CDR2 FQNEAQ (reference sequence). The V end lost 2 bases, the J end lost 9 bases, and 13 bases lay between the germline ends. CDR3 length: 13 residues. The CDR3 is CASSLKAGNRYTF. CDR3 bases: TGTGCCAGCAGCTTAAAGGCAGGGAATCGCTACACCTTC.

This clone was detected a few times. The rearrangement joins TRBV11-2 to TRBJ2-5; 9 bases agree with TRBD1. The germline gives CDR1 SGHAT, CDR2 FQNNGV. The CDR3 extends over 15 amino acids. Trimming removed 5 bases from V and 5 bases from J; junction bases left unmatched: 9. The CDR3 spells CASSPGDRAVETQYF. CDR3 DNA sequence: TGTGCCAGCAGCCCCGGGGACAGGGCCGTCGAGACCCAGTACTTC.

V usage is TRBV4-1 and J usage is TRBJ2-5; D is possibly TRBD1 (5 bases). Germline V gene data show CDR1 as MGHRA and CDR2 as YSYEKL. V lost 0 bases and J lost 2, with 7 bases in between. This CDR3 is 14 amino acids long. The CDR3 region is CASSQEDRQETQYF. Written as DNA, the CDR3 is TGCGCCAGCAGCCAAGAAGACAGACAAGAGACCCAGTACTTC.

This clone occurred a few times. The chain joins TRBV9 to TRBJ2-5; TRBD2 is a possible D gene (6 bases). The V and J ends lost 4 bases and 1 base respectively, with 11 bases between them. The germline CDR1 and CDR2 sequences are SGDLS and YYNGEE. The length of the CDR3 is 14 residues. CDR3 in amino acids: CASSLGGAQETQYF. The CDR3 nucleotides are TGTGCCAGCAGCCTGGGGGGAGCCCAAGAGACCCAGTACTTC.

This chain connects TRBV5-1 to TRBJ2-4; a weak D match, TRBD1 (6 bases). V was cut by 2 bases and J by 9 bases, with 15 bases left in between. Germline V gene sequence: CDR1 SGHRS, CDR2 YFSETQ. The CDR3 totals 14 residues. CDR3 protein: CASSFEGTRSIQYF. CDR3 sequence (DNA): TGCGCCAGCAGCTTTGAAGGGACACGATCCATTCAGTACTTC.

Only a few counts were recorded for this clone. This chain links TRBV28 with TRBJ1-5, with D possibly matching TRBD1 (5 bases). The germline gives CDR1 MDHEN, CDR2 SYDVKM. V was pared by 6 bases and J by 12 bases, with 18 bases between. This CDR3 has 13 residues. The CDR3: CASSPRTPQVQHF. CDR3 in DNA: TGTGCCAGCAGCCCCCGGACACCGCAGGTCCAGCATTTT.

The chain has TRBV11-2 and TRBJ1-6; D may be TRBD1 (6 bases). The CDR3 is made up of 15 amino acids. V was pared by 0 bases and J by 9 bases, with 12 bases between. Looked up from germline, CDR1 is SGHAT and CDR2 is FQNNGV. The chain's CDR3 is CASSLDQGWGSPLHF. CDR3 nucleotides: TGTGCCAGCAGCTTAGATCAGGGGTGGGGTTCACCCCTCCACTTT.

This clone was recorded a few times. V is TRBV7-2 and J is TRBJ2-7; D perhaps matches TRBD2 (5 bases). Per germline, CDR1 SGHTA and CDR2 FQGNSA. The CDR3 spans 14 residues. V lost 5 bases to trimming and J lost 3 bases, with 14 bases between them. This CDR3 is CASSGPGGYYEQYF. The CDR3 DNA follows: TGTGCCAGCAGCGGACCTGGCGGGTACTACGAGCAGTACTTC.

The chain carries TRBV28 and TRBJ2-7; 11 nucleotides agree with TRBD2. With 3 bases clipped from V and 0 bases from J, the junction kept 4 bases outside the gene matches. Germline lookup yields CDR1 MDHEN and CDR2 SYDVKM. There are 16 residues in the CDR3. DNA for the CDR3: TGTGCCAGCAGTTTGGCTGGGACTAGCGGCTCCTACGAGCAGTACTTC. This codes for CASSLAGTSGSYEQYF.

This clone was seen only a few times. The chain combines TRBV25-1 with TRBJ1-2, with D tentatively TRBD1 (5 bases). With 0 bases removed from V and 13 bases from J, the gap between germline ends came to 18 bases. Germline CDR1 MGHDK, CDR2 SYGVNS. This CDR3 is 14 amino acids long. CDR3 in DNA: TGTGCCAGCAGTGAATATCTGGGGCCGCCTGCCCTCACCTTC. Protein product: CASSEYLGPPALTF.

The rearrangement links TRBV4-1 to TRBJ2-7; perhaps TRBD2 as D (6 bases). This CDR3 comprises 17 residues. V lost 5 bases to trimming and J lost 2 bases, with 22 bases between them. Germline values: CDR1 MGHRA, CDR2 YSYEKL. CDR3 loop: CASSSPFAGHTPYEQYF. The DNA for the CDR3 is TGCGCCAGCAGCTCTCCCTTCGCGGGGCATACTCCCTACGAGCAGTACTTC.

In its sample, this clone was seen a few times. The same CDR3 can be traced to other DNA sequences in this sample. The gene calls are TRBV20-1 and TRBJ2-1; D uncertain. Germline V gene data show CDR1 as DFQATT and CDR2 as SNEGSKA (reference sequence). V lost 3 bases and J lost 4, with 4 bases in between. The CDR3 covers 11 residues. The CDR3: CSARRYNEQFF. The CDR3 coding sequence is TGCAGTGCTAGGCGTTACAATGAGCAGTTCTTC.

The chain combines TRBV5-1 with TRBJ1-1; D uncertain. The germline gives CDR1 SGHRS, CDR2 YFSETQ. This CDR3 is 14 amino acids long. V was clipped by 0 bases and J by 7 bases, with 13 bases between them. The CDR3 DNA reads as TGCGCCAGCAGCTTGGGACGCTGGGGAGATGAAGCTTTCTTT. Translated, it gives CASSLGRWGDEAFF.

This chain uses TRBV4-1 with TRBJ2-7; D is uncertain. V was trimmed by 3 bases and J by 2 bases, leaving 8 bases between them. Germline CDR1 MGHRA, CDR2 YSYEKL. The CDR3 covers 13 residues. CDR3 in DNA: TGCGCCAGCAGCCACGGCAGGACCTACGAGCAGTACTTC. It yields the protein CASSHGRTYEQYF.